This T cell receptor (beta chain) was obtained from a study of lymphopenia after photon versus proton radiotherapy. Produced via immunoSEQ multiplex PCR; TCRdb's table is partial and in-frame only. The table shows about 70,000 clones, with approximately 90% occurring only once. General study findings and limits: Only patients who died were analyzed for survival; proton advantage is unproven. After the lymphocyte nadir, photon-treated repertoires showed oligoclonal expansion, especially of CD8+ Temra cells. Under photons, naive T cells and diversity fell while effector/memory populations rose. Post-nadir TCR diversity decline inversely tracked overall survival among those who died.

The CDR3 totals 13 residues. From germline, CDR1 is MNHNS and CDR2 SASEGT. Between the trimmed V and J ends, which lost 4 bases and 6 bases, there was a span of 13 bases. With respect to this clone: No antigen is known for it.

This clonotype was obtained from a woman aged 40 to 55 with cholangiocarcinoma. The specimen comprised peripheral blood, sampled from a patient treated with photon-based radiotherapy. V usage is TRBV6-1 and J usage is TRBJ2-7; D possibly uses TRBD1 or TRBD2 (7 bases each). CDR3 bases: TGTGCCAGCAGTGCCTCCAGGGGGGGCGAGCAGTACTTC. It is translated as CASSASRGGEQYF.